This T cell receptor beta chain comes out of a study of T cell responses to AZD1222 COVID-19 vaccine. Study findings and constraints: Without day 14 samples, only post-peak T cell repertoires were studied. Recipients of AZD1222 seropositive at baseline numbered only 6 or 7. White British ancestry dominated among donors, who included more females, and clonal diversity was possibly underestimated.

In the case of this clone: Its antigen is as yet unknown.

Germline CDR1 reads MNHEY; CDR2 reads SVGAGI. With V trimmed by 6 bases and J by 6 bases, 5 bases remained unmatched. CDR3 length: 14 residues. Here immunoSEQ multiplex PCR was the method, and the copy in TCRdb shows in-frame clones only, minus some. The sample shows some 180,000 clones, 80% to 95% of them seen only once. This chain joins TRBV6-5 and TRBJ2-6; TRBD1 matches 7 bases. The material sequenced was peripheral blood, taken 28 days after the second AZD1222 dose. The TCR was taken from an adult who received the AZD1222 COVID-19 vaccine. This CDR3 is CASSNRGQANVLTF. The CDR3 DNA reads as TGTGCCAGCAGCAACAGGGGACAGGCCAACGTCCTGACTTTC.